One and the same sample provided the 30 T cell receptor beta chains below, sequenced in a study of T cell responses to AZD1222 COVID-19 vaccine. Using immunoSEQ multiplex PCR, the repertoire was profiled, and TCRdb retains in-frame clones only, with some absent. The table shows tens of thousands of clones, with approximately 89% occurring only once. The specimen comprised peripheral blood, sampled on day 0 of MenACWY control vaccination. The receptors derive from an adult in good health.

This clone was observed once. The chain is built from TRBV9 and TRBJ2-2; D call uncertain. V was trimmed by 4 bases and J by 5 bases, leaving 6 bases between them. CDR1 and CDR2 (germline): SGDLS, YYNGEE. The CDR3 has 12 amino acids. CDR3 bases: TGTGCCAGCAGCATTATAACCGGGGAGCTGTTTTTT. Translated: CASSIITGELFF.

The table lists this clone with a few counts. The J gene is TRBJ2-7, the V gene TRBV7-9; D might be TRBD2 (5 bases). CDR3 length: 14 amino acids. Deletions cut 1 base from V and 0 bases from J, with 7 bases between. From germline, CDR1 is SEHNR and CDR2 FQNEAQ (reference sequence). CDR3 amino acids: CASSLVSGSYEQYF. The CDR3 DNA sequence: TGTGCCAGCAGCTTAGTAAGCGGCTCCTACGAGCAGTACTTC.

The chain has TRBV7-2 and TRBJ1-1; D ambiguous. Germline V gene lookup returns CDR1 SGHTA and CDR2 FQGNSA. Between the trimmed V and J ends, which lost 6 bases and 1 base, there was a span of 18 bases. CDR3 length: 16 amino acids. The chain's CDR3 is CASSWGFRTGNTEAFF. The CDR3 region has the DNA TGTGCCAGCAGTTGGGGATTTCGGACGGGGAACACTGAAGCTTTCTTT.

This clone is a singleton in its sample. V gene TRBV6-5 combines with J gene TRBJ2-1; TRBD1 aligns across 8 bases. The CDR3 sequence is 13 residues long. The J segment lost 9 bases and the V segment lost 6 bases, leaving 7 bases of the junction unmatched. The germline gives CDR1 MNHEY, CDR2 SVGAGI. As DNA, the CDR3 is TGTGCCAGCAGGGACAGGGTCGAGAGTGAGCAGTTCTTC. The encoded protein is CASRDRVESEQFF.

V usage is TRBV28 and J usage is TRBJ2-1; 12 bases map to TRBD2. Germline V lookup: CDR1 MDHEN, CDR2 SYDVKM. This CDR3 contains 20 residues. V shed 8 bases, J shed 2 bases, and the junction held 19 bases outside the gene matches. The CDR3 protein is CASRIPPGLAGPRTYNEQFF. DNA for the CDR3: TGTGCCAGCCGAATTCCGCCGGGACTAGCGGGTCCGAGGACCTACAATGAGCAGTTCTTC.

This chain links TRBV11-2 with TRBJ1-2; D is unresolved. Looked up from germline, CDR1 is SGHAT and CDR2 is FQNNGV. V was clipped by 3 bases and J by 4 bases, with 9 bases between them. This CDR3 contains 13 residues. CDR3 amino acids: CASSLDGIYGYTF. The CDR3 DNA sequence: TGTGCCAGCAGCTTGGACGGGATCTATGGCTACACCTTC.

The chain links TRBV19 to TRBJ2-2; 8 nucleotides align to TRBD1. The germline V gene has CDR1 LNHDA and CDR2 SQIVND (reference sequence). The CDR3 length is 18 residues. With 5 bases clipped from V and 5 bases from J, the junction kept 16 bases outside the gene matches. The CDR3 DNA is TGTGCCAGTAGTCCCTGGACAGGGCCTTTGAAGATTACCGGGGAGCTGTTTTTT. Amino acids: CASSPWTGPLKITGELFF.

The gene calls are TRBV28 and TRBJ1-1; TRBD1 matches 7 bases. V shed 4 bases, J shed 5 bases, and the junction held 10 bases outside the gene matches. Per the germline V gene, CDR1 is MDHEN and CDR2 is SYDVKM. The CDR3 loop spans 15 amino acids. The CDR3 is CASSSPETGVTEAFF. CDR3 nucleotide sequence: TGTGCCAGCAGTTCACCCGAAACAGGGGTGACTGAAGCTTTCTTT. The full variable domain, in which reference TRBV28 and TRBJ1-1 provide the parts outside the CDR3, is DVKVTQSSRYLVKRTGEKVFLECVQDMDHENMFWYRQDPGLGLRLIYFSYDVKMKEKGDIPEGYSVSREKKERFSLILESASTNQTSMYLCASSSPETGVTEAFFGQGTRLTVV.

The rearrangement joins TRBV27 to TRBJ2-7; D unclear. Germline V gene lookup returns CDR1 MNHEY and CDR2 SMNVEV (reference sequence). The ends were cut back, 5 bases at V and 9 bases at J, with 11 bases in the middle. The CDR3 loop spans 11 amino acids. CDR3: CASSPGRRQYF. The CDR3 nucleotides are TGTGCCAGCAGTCCCGGACGGAGGCAGTACTTC.

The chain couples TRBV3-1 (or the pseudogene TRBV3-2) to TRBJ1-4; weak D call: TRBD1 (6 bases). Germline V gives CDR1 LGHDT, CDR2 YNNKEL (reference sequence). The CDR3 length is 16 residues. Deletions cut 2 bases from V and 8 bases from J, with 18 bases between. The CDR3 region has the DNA TGTGCCAGCAGCCAAAACTCCGGGACAAGGAACGAAAAACTGTTTTTT. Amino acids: CASSQNSGTRNEKLFF.

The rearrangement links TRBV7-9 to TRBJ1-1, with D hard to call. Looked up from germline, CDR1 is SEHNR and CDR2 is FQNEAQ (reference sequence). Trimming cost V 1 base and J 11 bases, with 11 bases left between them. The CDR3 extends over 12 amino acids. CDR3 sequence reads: CASSLVLDWAFF. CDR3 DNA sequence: TGTGCCAGCAGCTTAGTCCTGGACTGGGCTTTCTTT.

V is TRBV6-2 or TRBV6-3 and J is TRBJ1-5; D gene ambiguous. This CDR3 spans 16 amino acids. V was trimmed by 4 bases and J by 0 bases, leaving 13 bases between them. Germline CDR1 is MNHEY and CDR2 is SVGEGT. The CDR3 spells CASSSKGLFSNQPQHF. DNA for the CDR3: TGTGCCAGCAGTTCCAAGGGCCTTTTTAGCAATCAGCCCCAGCATTTT.

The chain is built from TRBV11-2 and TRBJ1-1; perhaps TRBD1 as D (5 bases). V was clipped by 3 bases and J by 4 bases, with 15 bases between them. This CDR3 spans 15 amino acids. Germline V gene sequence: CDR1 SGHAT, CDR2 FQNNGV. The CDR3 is CASSFFQGGSTEAFF. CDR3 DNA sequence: TGTGCCAGCAGCTTTTTTCAGGGCGGGAGCACTGAAGCTTTCTTT.

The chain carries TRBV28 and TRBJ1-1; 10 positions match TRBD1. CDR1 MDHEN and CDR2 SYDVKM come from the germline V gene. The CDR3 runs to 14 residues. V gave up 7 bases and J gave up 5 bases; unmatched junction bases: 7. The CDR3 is CASIRGQGGTEAFF. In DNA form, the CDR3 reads TGTGCCAGCATTCGTGGACAGGGGGGAACTGAAGCTTTCTTT.

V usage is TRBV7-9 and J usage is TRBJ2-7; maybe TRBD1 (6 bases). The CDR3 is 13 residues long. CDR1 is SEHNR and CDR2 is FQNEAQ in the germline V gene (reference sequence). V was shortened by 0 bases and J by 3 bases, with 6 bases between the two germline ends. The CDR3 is CASSLAGGYEQYF. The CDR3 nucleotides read TGTGCCAGCAGCTTAGCAGGGGGCTACGAGCAGTACTTC. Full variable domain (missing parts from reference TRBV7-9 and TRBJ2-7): DTGVSQNPRHKITKRGQNVTFRCDPISEHNRLYWYRQTLGQGPEFLTYFQNEAQLEKSRLLSDRFSAERPKGSFSTLEIQRTEQGDSAMYLCASSLAGGYEQYFGPGTRLTVT.

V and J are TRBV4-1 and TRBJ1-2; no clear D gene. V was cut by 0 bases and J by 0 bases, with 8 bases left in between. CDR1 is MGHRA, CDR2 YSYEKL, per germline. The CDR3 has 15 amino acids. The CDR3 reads CASSQEMAANYGYTF. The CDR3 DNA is TGCGCCAGCAGCCAAGAAATGGCGGCTAACTATGGCTACACCTTC.

CDR3: CASSQGGSSGRKFF. CDR3 sequence (DNA): TGCGCCAGCAGCCAAGGGGGGTCCAGCGGGAGAAAGTTCTTC. The chain links TRBV4-1 to TRBJ2-1; 8 nucleotides line up with TRBD2. After removal of 1 base from V and 14 bases from J, the junction contained 10 bases not matched to a gene. The CDR3 spans 14 residues. The germline CDR1 and CDR2 sequences are MGHRA and YSYEKL.

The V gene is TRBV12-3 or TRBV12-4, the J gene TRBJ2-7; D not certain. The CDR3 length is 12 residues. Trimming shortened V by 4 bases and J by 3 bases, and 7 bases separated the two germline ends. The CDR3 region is CASSSRSYEQYF. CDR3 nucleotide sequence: TGTGCCAGCAGTTCCCGTAGCTACGAGCAGTACTTC.

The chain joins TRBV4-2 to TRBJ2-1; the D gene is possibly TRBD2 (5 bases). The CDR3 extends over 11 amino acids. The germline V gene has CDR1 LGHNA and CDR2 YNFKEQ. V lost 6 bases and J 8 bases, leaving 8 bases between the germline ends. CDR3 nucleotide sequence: TGTGCCAGCAGTCTCGGGGATGAGCAGTTCTTC. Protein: CASSLGDEQFF.

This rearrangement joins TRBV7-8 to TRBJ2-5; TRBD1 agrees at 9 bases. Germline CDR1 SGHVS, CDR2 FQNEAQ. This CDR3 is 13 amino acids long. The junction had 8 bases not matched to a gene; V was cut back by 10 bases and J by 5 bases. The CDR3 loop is CATKDRGRETQYF. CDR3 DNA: TGTGCCACCAAGGACAGGGGAAGGGAGACCCAGTACTTC.

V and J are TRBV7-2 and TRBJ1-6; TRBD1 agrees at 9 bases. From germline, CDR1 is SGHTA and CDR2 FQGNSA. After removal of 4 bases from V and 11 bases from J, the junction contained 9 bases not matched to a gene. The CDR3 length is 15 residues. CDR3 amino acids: CASSSGQGWRAPLHF. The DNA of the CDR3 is TGTGCCAGCAGCTCAGGACAGGGGTGGAGAGCACCCCTCCACTTT.

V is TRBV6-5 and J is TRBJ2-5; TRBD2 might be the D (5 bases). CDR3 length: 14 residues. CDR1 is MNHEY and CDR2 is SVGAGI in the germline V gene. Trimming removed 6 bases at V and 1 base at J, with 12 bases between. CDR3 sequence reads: CASRRRSFQETQYF. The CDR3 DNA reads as TGTGCCAGCAGACGGAGGTCCTTCCAAGAGACCCAGTACTTC.

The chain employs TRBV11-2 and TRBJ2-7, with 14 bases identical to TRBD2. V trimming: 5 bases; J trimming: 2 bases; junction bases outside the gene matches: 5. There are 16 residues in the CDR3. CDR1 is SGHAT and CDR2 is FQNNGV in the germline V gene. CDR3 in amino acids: CASSPQGLAGAYEQYF. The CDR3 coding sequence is TGTGCCAGCAGCCCACAGGGACTAGCGGGAGCCTACGAGCAGTACTTC.

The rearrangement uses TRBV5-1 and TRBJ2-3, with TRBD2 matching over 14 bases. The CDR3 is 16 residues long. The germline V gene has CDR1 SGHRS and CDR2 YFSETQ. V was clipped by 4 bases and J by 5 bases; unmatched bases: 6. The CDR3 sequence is CASSQGLAGVIDTQYF. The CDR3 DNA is TGCGCCAGCAGCCAGGGACTAGCGGGAGTTATAGATACGCAGTATTTT. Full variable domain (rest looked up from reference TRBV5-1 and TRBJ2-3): KAGVTQTPRYLIKTRGQQVTLSCSPISGHRSVSWYQQTPGQGLQFLFEYFSETQRNKGNFPGRFSGRQFSNSRSEMNVSTLELGDSALYLCASSQGLAGVIDTQYFGPGTRLTVL.

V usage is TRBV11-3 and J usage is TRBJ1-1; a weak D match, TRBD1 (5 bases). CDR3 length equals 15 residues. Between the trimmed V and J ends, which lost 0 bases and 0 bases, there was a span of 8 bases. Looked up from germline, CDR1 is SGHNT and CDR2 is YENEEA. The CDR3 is CASSLDGQLNTEAFF. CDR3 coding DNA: TGTGCCAGCAGCTTAGATGGACAACTGAACACTGAAGCTTTCTTT. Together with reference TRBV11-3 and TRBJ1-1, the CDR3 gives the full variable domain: EAGVVQSPRYKIIEKKQPVAFWCNPISGHNTLYWYLQNLGQGPELLIRYENEEAVDDSQLPKDRFSAERLKGVDSTLKIQPAELGDSAVYLCASSLDGQLNTEAFFGQGTRLTVV.

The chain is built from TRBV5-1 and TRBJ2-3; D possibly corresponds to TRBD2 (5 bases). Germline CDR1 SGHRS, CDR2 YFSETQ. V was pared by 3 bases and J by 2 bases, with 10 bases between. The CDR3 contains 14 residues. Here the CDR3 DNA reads TGCGCCAGCAGCTCGGTCGGGAACACAGATACGCAGTATTTT. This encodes CASSSVGNTDTQYF.

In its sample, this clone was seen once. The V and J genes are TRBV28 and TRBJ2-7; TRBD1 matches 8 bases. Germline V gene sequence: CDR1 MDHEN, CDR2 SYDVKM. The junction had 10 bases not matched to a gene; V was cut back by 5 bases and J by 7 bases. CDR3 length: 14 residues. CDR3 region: CASSTRQGLGEQYF. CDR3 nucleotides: TGTGCCAGCAGTACTAGACAGGGGTTGGGAGAGCAGTACTTC.

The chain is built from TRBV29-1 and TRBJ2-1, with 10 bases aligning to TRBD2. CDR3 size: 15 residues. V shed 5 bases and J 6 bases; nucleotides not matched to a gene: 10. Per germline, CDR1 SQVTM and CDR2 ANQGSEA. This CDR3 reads CSVRPLAGVANEQFF. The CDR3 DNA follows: TGCAGCGTTAGGCCCCTAGCGGGAGTTGCCAATGAGCAGTTCTTC.

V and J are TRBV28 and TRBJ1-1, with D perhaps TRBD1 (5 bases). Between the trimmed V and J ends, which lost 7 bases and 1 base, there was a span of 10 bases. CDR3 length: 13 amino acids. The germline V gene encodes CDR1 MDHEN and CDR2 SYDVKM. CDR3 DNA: TGTGCCAGCACCAGGGCAGGGAACACTGAAGCTTTCTTT. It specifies CASTRAGNTEAFF.

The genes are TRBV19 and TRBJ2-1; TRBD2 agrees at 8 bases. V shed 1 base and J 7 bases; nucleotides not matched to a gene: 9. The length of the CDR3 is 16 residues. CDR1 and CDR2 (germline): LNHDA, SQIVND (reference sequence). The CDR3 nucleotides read TGTGCCAGTAGTATAGGGGGTAGCGGGGTACCAAATGAGCAGTTCTTC. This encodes CASSIGGSGVPNEQFF. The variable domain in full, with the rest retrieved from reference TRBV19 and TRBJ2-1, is DGGITQSPKYLFRKEGQNVTLSCEQNLNHDAMYWYRQDPGQGLRLIYYSQIVNDFQKGDIAEGYSVSREKKESFPLTVTSAQKNPTAFYLCASSIGGSGVPNEQFFGPGTRLTVL.